This passage covers 4 T cell receptor beta chains from one sample sequenced in a study of blood T cell repertoires in COVID-19. Some clones are missing from TCRdb's copy, which holds only in-frame ones; the method was immunoSEQ multiplex PCR. Of around 74,000 clones listed, roughly 90% are singletons. Sequencing was carried out using peripheral blood. Receptors were obtained from a woman older than 75 with active or convalescent COVID-19.

In DNA form, the CDR3 reads TGTGCCAGCAGCTTAGGTCCCGGCACAGGGATTGGTGAAGCTTTCTTT. This translates into CASSLGPGTGIGEAFF. The chain recombines TRBV7-9 with TRBJ1-1, with D possibly TRBD1 on 6 matching bases. Trimming cost V 1 base and J 7 bases, with 19 bases left between them. The CDR3 runs to 16 residues. Germline loops: CDR1 SEHNR, CDR2 FQNEAQ (reference sequence).

This chain links TRBV9 with TRBJ1-1; D not certain. CDR3 length equals 14 residues. V was cut by 0 bases and J by 7 bases, with 13 bases left in between. Per the germline V gene, CDR1 is SGDLS and CDR2 is YYNGEE. The DNA of the CDR3 is TGTGCCAGCAGCGTAGCTGCTGGAGGCAATGAAGCTTTCTTT. As protein: CASSVAAGGNEAFF.

This clone was detected only once. The chain uses TRBV3-1 (or the pseudogene TRBV3-2) and TRBJ2-3; tentative D call: TRBD1 (6 bases). Germline lookup yields CDR1 LGHDT and CDR2 YNNKEL (reference sequence). V was trimmed by 3 bases and J by 2 bases, leaving 15 bases between them. The CDR3 length is 16 residues. The chain's CDR3 is CASSHPPGHYTDTQYF. As DNA, the CDR3 is TGTGCCAGCAGCCACCCCCCGGGACACTACACAGATACGCAGTATTTT.

This CDR3 reads CASSQDRGFRHYNEQFF. Written as DNA, the CDR3 is TGTGCCAGCAGCCAAGACCGCGGGTTCCGGCACTACAATGAGCAGTTCTTC. The chain uses TRBV4-2 and TRBJ2-1, with a possible D match to TRBD2 (5 bases). CDR1 and CDR2 from the germline V gene are LGHNA and YNFKEQ. The CDR3 is 17 residues long. The V and J ends lost 0 bases and 3 bases respectively, with 15 bases between them.